This T cell receptor (beta chain) was obtained from a study of technical replicates of blood from several donors. The repertoire was sequenced with immunoSEQ multiplex PCR; TCRdb's copy has only in-frame clones and lacks some. The top ten clones hold about 5.5% of a sample with around 65,000 clones, approximately 84% of them seen once. The CDR3 spans 16 residues. V gave up 3 bases and J gave up 0 bases, with 12 bases separating them. CDR1 is SGHDT, CDR2 YYEEEE, per germline. This clonotype originated in a human donor in good health. Some clones in this sample may be carry-over from other donors' samples. Source material: PBMCs. This rearrangement joins TRBV5-6 to TRBJ2-2; D may be TRBD2 (6 bases). This chain's CDR3 is CASSWRDLSNTGELFF. The CDR3 coding sequence is TGTGCCAGCAGCTGGAGGGACTTATCGAACACCGGGGAGCTGTTTTTT.